This T cell receptor delta chain was retrieved from a study of γδ T cells in repeated Plasmodium falciparum infection. As for the study in general: Donors were malaria-exposed Malian children or age- and gender-matched Australian children. Malaria-naive adults were infected with P. falciparum NF54 four times over approximately 600 days.

Flow sorting of PBMC yielded separate Vgamma9/Vdelta2+ and Vdelta2-negative gammadelta T cell populations for bulk repertoire analysis. This clone was seen ten or more times. TCRdb records a much larger clone's protein for this DNA, with a difference at residue 5 that likely arises from a read error; the protein given is the translation of the DNA. Losses at the gene ends were 3 bases for V and 3 bases for J; bases not matched to a gene: 11. The CDR3 is 17 residues long. Germline V lookup: CDR1 GEAIGNYY, CDR2 EKD. With CATT, TCRdb re-called clones from the multiplex PCR reads. The table records 85,000 to 100,000 delta-chain clones, 0.85% to 1% of them present only once.

This receptor was taken from a pool of human donors (malaria-infected and uninfected, not separated). Material: gamma-delta T cells from blood. V is TRDV2 and J is TRDJ1; 11 bases map to TRDD3. No J gene is reported in TCRdb; it was inferred here by comparing the DNA with germline. This chain's CDR3 is CACDALLGDIWSDKLIF. The CDR3 DNA follows: TGTGCCTGTGACGCGTTACTGGGGGATATTTGGTCCGATAAACTCATCTTT.